Presented here are 19 T cell receptor beta chains from one specimen sequenced in a study of shared clonotypes between healthy human individuals (dated by TCRdb to the early 2020s). CD8 naive samples were CD45RO-negative cells positively selected for CCR7, giving a CD45RA+CCR7+ population that excluded TemRA cells. Libraries were prepared through the immunoSEQ multiplex PCR assay. Not all clones reach the TCRdb copy of this immuneACCESS table, which keeps in-frame sequences only. Checked studies attribute under half of the gap to unresolved V genes and leave the rest unexplained. For this sample there are approximately 840,000 clones; 90% to 98% appear just once. Approximately 0.2% of the sample is held by the ten biggest clonotypes. Source material: naive CD8+ T cells sorted from blood. Sample cell subset or site, as interpreted from the label and publication: CD45RA+CCR7+. The receptors come from a man younger than 40 in good health.

This rearrangement joins TRBV29-1 to TRBJ2-5, with D possibly being TRBD2 (7 bases). Trimming pared 5 bases from V and 1 base from J, leaving 11 bases between. The CDR3 runs to 13 residues. CDR1 is SQVTM and CDR2 is ANQGSEA in the germline V gene. CDR3 sequence: CSVWGGLQETQYF. DNA for the CDR3: TGCAGCGTTTGGGGGGGCCTCCAAGAGACCCAGTACTTC.

This clone was observed a single time. The gene calls are TRBV18 and TRBJ2-7; 8 bases line up with TRBD1. The trim removed 6 bases at V and 5 bases at J, leaving 9 bases unmatched. The germline V gene has CDR1 KGHSH and CDR2 LQKENI. This CDR3 has 14 amino acids. The CDR3 DNA reads TGTGCCAGCTCCGACTCGGACAGGGTCGACGAGCAGTACTTC. This encodes CASSDSDRVDEQYF.

The rearrangement uses TRBV19 and TRBJ2-1, with 13 nucleotides matching TRBD2. The CDR3 extends over 17 amino acids. Germline V lookup: CDR1 LNHDA, CDR2 SQIVND (reference sequence). With V trimmed by 6 bases and J by 6 bases, 11 bases remained unmatched. The chain's CDR3 is CASSPTWTSGGGNEQFF. In DNA form, the CDR3 reads TGTGCCAGTAGCCCGACTTGGACTAGCGGGGGTGGCAATGAGCAGTTCTTC.

CDR3 region: CASSQDAGGAYNEQFF. CDR3 nucleotides: TGCGCCAGCAGCCAAGACGCGGGAGGAGCTTACAATGAGCAGTTCTTC. This rearrangement joins TRBV4-3 to TRBJ2-1; TRBD2 aligns across 8 bases. Trimming at V came to 0 bases and at J to 4 bases, leaving 5 bases not matched to a gene. The CDR3 runs 16 residues. CDR1 is LGHNA, CDR2 YSLEER, per germline.

The chain recombines TRBV7-6 with TRBJ2-7; D is unclear. V lost 5 bases and J 5 bases, leaving 10 bases between the germline ends. The CDR3 is 12 amino acids. Germline lookup yields CDR1 SGHVS and CDR2 FNYEAQ. CDR3 sequence: CASSPGLDEQYF. In nucleotides, the CDR3 is TGTGCCAGCAGCCCAGGATTGGACGAGCAGTACTTC.

The rearrangement links TRBV7-9 to TRBJ2-1; D possibly uses TRBD1 or TRBD2 (5 bases each). V dropped 3 bases and J dropped 6 bases, with 21 bases sitting between them. Per germline, CDR1 SEHNR and CDR2 FQNEAQ (reference sequence). The CDR3 contains 17 residues. This CDR3 reads CASSFLVSAGTGNEQFF. The CDR3 DNA reads as TGTGCCAGCAGCTTCCTCGTCTCGGCAGGGACGGGCAATGAGCAGTTCTTC.

The rearrangement joins TRBV27 to TRBJ2-5, with D unclear. V was clipped by 5 bases and J by 2 bases, with 12 bases between them. CDR3 length: 14 amino acids. From germline, CDR1 is MNHEY and CDR2 SMNVEV (reference sequence). The CDR3 DNA follows: TGTGCCAGCAGTGAAGCTTCTTCTCAAGAGACCCAGTACTTC. Protein: CASSEASSQETQYF.

The chain uses TRBV27 and TRBJ2-1; possibly TRBD2 for D (6 bases). With 7 bases removed from V and 9 bases from J, the gap between germline ends came to 22 bases. The CDR3 runs to 15 residues. Germline CDR1 and CDR2: MNHEY and SMNVEV (reference sequence). CDR3 DNA: TGTGCCAGCATTTCCGGGAGCAGCCTGGGAGGTGAGCAGTTCTTC. As protein: CASISGSSLGGEQFF.

This clone was seen just once. The chain employs TRBV4-1 and TRBJ2-7, with 15 bases matching TRBD2. The CDR3 sequence is 14 residues long. J lost 6 bases, V lost 4 bases, and 1 base had no gene match. Germline CDR1 is MGHRA and CDR2 is YSYEKL. The CDR3 sequence: CASSPGLAGGEQYF. CDR3 in DNA: TGCGCCAGCAGCCCGGGACTAGCGGGAGGCGAGCAGTACTTC.

The chain links TRBV29-1 to TRBJ2-5, with a weak D call TRBD1 (6 bases). In germline, CDR1 is SQVTM, CDR2 ANQGSEA. CDR3 length: 14 residues. Trimming took 4 bases from V and 1 from J, leaving 13 bases between them. CDR3 sequence reads: CSVAPVDSQETQYF. CDR3 bases: TGCAGCGTTGCCCCTGTGGACAGCCAAGAGACCCAGTACTTC.

The V gene is TRBV11-2, the J gene TRBJ2-1; 7 bases line up with TRBD2. Per the germline V gene, CDR1 is SGHAT and CDR2 is FQNNGV. The trim removed 1 base at V and 9 bases at J, leaving 12 bases unmatched. CDR3 size: 16 residues. CDR3 sequence: CASSLGFWGRAGEQFF. As DNA, the CDR3 is TGTGCCAGCAGCTTAGGTTTCTGGGGGAGGGCCGGTGAGCAGTTCTTC. Complete variable domain (other parts from reference TRBV11-2 and TRBJ2-1): EAGVAQSPRYKIIEKRQSVAFWCNPISGHATLYWYQQILGQGPKLLIQFQNNGVVDDSQLPKDRFSAERLKGVDSTLKIQPAKLEDSAVYLCASSLGFWGRAGEQFFGPGTRLTVL.

The gene calls are TRBV7-9 and TRBJ1-2, with 8 bases lining up with TRBD1. Germline CDR1 reads SEHNR; CDR2 reads FQNEAQ (reference sequence). The CDR3 totals 16 residues. Germline trimming cut 1 base from V and 3 bases from J; bases unmatched to any gene: 7. The CDR3 nucleotides are TGTGCCAGCAGCTTAGGGCTGACAGGGGACTACTATGGCTACACCTTC. Its protein is CASSLGLTGDYYGYTF. The variable domain in full, with the rest retrieved from reference TRBV7-9 and TRBJ1-2, is DTGVSQNPRHKITKRGQNVTFRCDPISEHNRLYWYRQTLGQGPEFLTYFQNEAQLEKSRLLSDRFSAERPKGSFSTLEIQRTEQGDSAMYLCASSLGLTGDYYGYTFGSGTRLTVV.

The chain couples TRBV6-1 to TRBJ1-1; possible D gene TRBD1, 6 bases. Between the trimmed V and J ends, which lost 6 bases and 0 bases, there was a span of 11 bases. This CDR3 contains 14 residues. Germline values: CDR1 MNHNS, CDR2 SASEGT. CDR3 coding DNA: TGTGCCAGCAGAGACAGGCCTTTGAACACTGAAGCTTTCTTT. Translating gives CASRDRPLNTEAFF.

The J gene is TRBJ1-1, the V gene TRBV13; TRBD1 is a possible D gene (5 bases). The CDR3 length is 15 residues. Trimming pared 1 base from V and 6 bases from J, leaving 15 bases between. CDR1 is PRHDT and CDR2 is FYEKMQ in the germline V gene (reference sequence). The CDR3 reads CASSLAGDGRAEAFF. The CDR3 DNA reads as TGTGCCAGCAGCTTAGCGGGGGATGGTAGGGCTGAAGCTTTCTTT.

The chain's CDR3 is CASRTRDIQETQYF. The CDR3 region has the DNA TGTGCCAGCAGGACCCGGGACATTCAAGAGACCCAGTACTTC. The chain is built from TRBV27 and TRBJ2-5; possibly TRBD1 for D (6 bases). Germline V gene lookup returns CDR1 MNHEY and CDR2 SMNVEV (reference sequence). The CDR3 runs 14 residues. V dropped 6 bases and J dropped 2 bases, with 13 bases sitting between them.

V gene TRBV4-1 combines with J gene TRBJ2-2; D might be TRBD1 or TRBD2, each matching 5 bases. The CDR3 sequence is 16 residues long. Trimming took off 3 bases at V and 1 base at J, with 12 bases between the two ends. Germline lookup yields CDR1 MGHRA and CDR2 YSYEKL. Here the CDR3 reads CASSHRGAENTGELFF. DNA for the CDR3: TGCGCCAGCAGCCATAGAGGGGCAGAGAACACCGGGGAGCTGTTTTTT.

The CDR3 protein is CASSPGQPEAQHF. The CDR3 DNA follows: TGTGCCAGCAGCCCGGGACAGCCAGAAGCCCAGCATTTT. The rearrangement joins TRBV7-9 to TRBJ1-5; TRBD1 matches at 7 bases. Germline CDR1 reads SEHNR; CDR2 reads FQNEAQ (reference sequence). J was trimmed by 11 bases and V by 5 bases; bases with no gene match: 9. The CDR3 has 13 residues.

This clone was observed once. This chain joins TRBV9 and TRBJ2-7; a weak D match, TRBD1 (7 bases). Trimming shortened V by 4 bases and J by 4 bases, and 15 bases separated the two germline ends. Germline V gene data show CDR1 as SGDLS and CDR2 as YYNGEE. The CDR3 is made up of 14 amino acids. The CDR3 nucleotides read TGTGCCAGCAGCCCGAGGGCAGGGGGGTACGAGCAGTACTTC. This encodes CASSPRAGGYEQYF.

The V call is TRBV10-2, the J call TRBJ2-7; D is possibly TRBD1 (5 bases). The CDR3 loop spans 14 amino acids. Germline V gene lookup returns CDR1 WSHSY and CDR2 SAAADI. V lost 3 bases to trimming and J lost 6 bases, with 15 bases between them. The CDR3 bases are TGCGCCAGCAGTGAAGGGGTAAGCTTGAGCGAGCAGTACTTC. Translating gives CASSEGVSLSEQYF.